Below are 20 T cell receptor beta chains sequenced from a single sample in a study of CD8+ T cells in alopecia areata. After isolation, RNA underwent reverse transcription to generate cDNA as the sequencing template. Sequenced by immunoSEQ multiplex PCR; TCRdb stores in-frame clones only, minus some. Here the sample spans around 120,000 clones, roughly two fifths being singletons. The material sequenced was CD4+ T cells sorted from blood. The receptors stem from a human donor with alopecia areata.

This clone was detected a few times. At the DNA level, this CDR3 is encoded by other sequences in the same sample as well. CDR3 loop: CSAGQGNQPQHF. The CDR3, as DNA: TGCAGCGCGGGACAGGGCAATCAGCCCCAGCATTTT. The chain couples TRBV29-1 to TRBJ1-5; 8 positions match TRBD1. J was trimmed by 2 bases and V by 7 bases; bases with no gene match: 1. The germline gives CDR1 SQVTM, CDR2 ANQGSEA. The CDR3 is 12 residues long.

This chain uses TRBV28 with TRBJ2-3, with D hard to call. V lost 4 bases to trimming and J lost 0 bases, with 23 bases between them. This CDR3 is 19 amino acids long. The germline gives CDR1 MDHEN, CDR2 SYDVKM. The chain's CDR3 is CASSSSDIAWALSTDTQYF. The CDR3 DNA follows: TGTGCCAGCAGTTCTTCTGACATCGCCTGGGCCCTTAGCACAGATACGCAGTATTTT.

The V call is TRBV7-2, the J call TRBJ2-7; D not resolved. The CDR3 is 15 amino acids. Per the germline V gene, CDR1 is SGHTA and CDR2 is FQGNSA. V dropped 1 base and J dropped 2 bases, with 12 bases sitting between them. The CDR3 reads CASSLGTEYPYEQYF. In DNA, the CDR3 is TGTGCCAGCAGCTTAGGAACAGAGTACCCCTACGAGCAGTACTTC.

This clone has more than one count but fewer than ten. The chain is built from TRBV29-1 and TRBJ2-5; D could derive from TRBD1 or TRBD2 (5 bases each). With 5 bases removed from V and 5 bases from J, the gap between germline ends came to 24 bases. CDR3 size: 16 residues. Germline V gives CDR1 SQVTM, CDR2 ANQGSEA. The CDR3 DNA reads as TGCAGCGTTCCTACCTCCGGGCCCATCGAGGGGGAGACCCAGTACTTC. Translating it yields CSVPTSGPIEGETQYF.

The gene calls are TRBV29-1 and TRBJ1-6; D remains ambiguous. The CDR3 is 15 residues long. The germline V gene encodes CDR1 SQVTM and CDR2 ANQGSEA. V dropped 5 bases and J dropped 7 bases, with 18 bases sitting between them. The CDR3 spells CSVTQGSFRNSPLHF. CDR3 nucleotides: TGCAGCGTTACTCAAGGATCTTTCCGGAATTCACCCCTCCACTTT.

This clone was observed a few times. The chain links TRBV7-9 to TRBJ2-1; TRBD2 agrees at 9 bases. Germline CDR1 SEHNR, CDR2 FQNEAQ (reference sequence). CDR3 length: 13 amino acids. V lost 6 bases to trimming and J lost 7 bases; unmatched junction nucleotides: 4. DNA of the CDR3: TGTGCCAGCAGAGCGGGGGGTGTAAATGAGCAGTTCTTC. It translates to CASRAGGVNEQFF.

This clone was seen more than once but under ten times. The gene calls are TRBV29-1 and TRBJ2-1; 11 nucleotides agree with TRBD2. The J segment lost 8 bases and the V segment lost 7 bases, leaving 10 bases of the junction unmatched. This CDR3 is built from 14 residues. The V gene's germline CDR1 is SQVTM and CDR2 ANQGSEA. The CDR3 here is CSAMLAGGTDEQFF. The DNA for the CDR3 is TGCAGCGCAATGCTAGCGGGAGGTACGGATGAGCAGTTCTTC.

Note on this clone: Other DNA sequences of this sample code for an identical CDR3. The rearrangement joins TRBV5-1 to TRBJ2-5, with 7 bases fitting TRBD1. Trimming cost V 4 bases and J 4 bases; bases outside gene matches: 4. The CDR3 length is 13 residues. Germline V gene data show CDR1 as SGHRS and CDR2 as YFSETQ. CDR3 in amino acids: CASSPQGTETQYF. CDR3 DNA: TGCGCCAGCAGCCCACAGGGGACAGAGACCCAGTACTTC. The complete variable domain, with remaining parts taken from reference TRBV5-1 and TRBJ2-5, reads KAGVTQTPRYLIKTRGQQVTLSCSPISGHRSVSWYQQTPGQGLQFLFEYFSETQRNKGNFPGRFSGRQFSNSRSEMNVSTLELGDSALYLCASSPQGTETQYFGPGTRLLVL.

This clone was counted a few times. The rearrangement uses TRBV29-1 and TRBJ2-1, with a possible D match to TRBD2 (7 bases). V gave up 5 bases and J gave up 2 bases, with 13 bases separating them. The CDR3 length is 14 residues. Germline V gene sequence: CDR1 SQVTM, CDR2 ANQGSEA. The CDR3 coding sequence is TGCAGCGTTTCACGGGGGGCTACCTACAATGAGCAGTTCTTC. It codes for CSVSRGATYNEQFF.

CDR3 sequence reads: CASTKAGYNYGYTF. For the CDR3, the DNA is TGTGCCAGCACCAAAGCCGGTTACAACTATGGCTACACCTTC. This chain connects TRBV6-5 to TRBJ1-2; no definite D call. Trimming shortened V by 7 bases and J by 2 bases, and 14 bases separated the two germline ends. The germline CDR1 and CDR2 sequences are MNHEY and SVGAGI. This CDR3 has 14 amino acids.

This clone turned up a few times. The chain couples TRBV29-1 to TRBJ1-1; D is unresolved. V was trimmed by 6 bases and J by 1 base, leaving 15 bases between them. Germline V gene lookup returns CDR1 SQVTM and CDR2 ANQGSEA. The CDR3 has 14 residues. The CDR3 DNA reads as TGCAGCGTCGTCGCCGACACCGCGAACACTGAAGCTTTCTTT. This gives the protein CSVVADTANTEAFF.

This chain uses TRBV5-1 with TRBJ1-1, with D perhaps TRBD1 (5 bases). Germline CDR1 is SGHRS and CDR2 is YFSETQ. The CDR3 consists of 15 residues. The germline V and J ends were trimmed by 0 bases and 5 bases, with 14 bases remaining between them. The CDR3 loop is CASSLAAGQGTEAFF. The CDR3 nucleotides read TGCGCCAGCAGCTTGGCGGCAGGGCAAGGAACTGAAGCTTTCTTT.

This clone occurred a few times. The chain links TRBV7-9 to TRBJ1-4, with D possibly matching TRBD1 (5 bases). Germline values: CDR1 SEHNR, CDR2 FQNEAQ (reference sequence). This CDR3 is 16 amino acids long. Trimming stripped 5 bases from V and 4 bases from J, with 17 bases between. The CDR3 sequence is CASSARNRDGNEKLFF. The CDR3 DNA reads as TGTGCCAGCAGCGCGCGGAACCGGGACGGTAATGAAAAACTGTTTTTT.

The chain is built from TRBV7-2 and TRBJ2-5; a weak D match, TRBD2 (6 bases). The CDR3 sequence is 14 residues long. The germline gives CDR1 SGHTA, CDR2 FQGNSA. V was shortened by 2 bases and J by 1 base, with 8 bases between the two germline ends. CDR3 in amino acids: CASSLRRGQETQYF. The CDR3 coding sequence is TGTGCCAGCAGCTTAAGGCGGGGCCAAGAGACCCAGTACTTC.

V and J are TRBV9 and TRBJ2-5; D possibly matches TRBD1 or TRBD2 (5 bases each). This CDR3 contains 13 residues. V lost 0 bases and J lost 6, with 9 bases in between. Germline V gene sequence: CDR1 SGDLS, CDR2 YYNGEE. The DNA of the CDR3 is TGTGCCAGCAGCGTAGAAGAGGGGAAGACCCAGTACTTC. Translating gives CASSVEEGKTQYF.

The rearrangement links TRBV10-3 to TRBJ2-3; 10 bases agree with TRBD2. Germline-derived CDR1 and CDR2 are ENHRY and SYGVKD. V was pared by 6 bases and J by 0 bases, with 6 bases of the junction left unmatched. This CDR3 region has 16 residues. The DNA of the CDR3 is TGTGCCATCAGGACTAGCGGGTCTACTAGCACAGATACGCAGTATTTT. It codes for CAIRTSGSTSTDTQYF.

As to this clone: Other DNA sequences in this specimen translate into the identical CDR3. The rearrangement joins TRBV29-1 to TRBJ2-7; 10 bases are a match to TRBD2. V lost 4 bases to trimming and J lost 2 bases; unmatched junction nucleotides: 5. Germline values: CDR1 SQVTM, CDR2 ANQGSEA. The CDR3 extends over 14 amino acids. The CDR3 region is CSVAPSGSPYEQYF. DNA of the CDR3: TGCAGCGTTGCCCCTAGCGGGAGCCCCTACGAGCAGTACTTC.

This chain links TRBV5-1 with TRBJ2-7, with a tentative D call TRBD2 (5 bases). CDR3 length: 15 amino acids. Per the germline V gene, CDR1 is SGHRS and CDR2 is YFSETQ. Trimming left V 4 bases short and J 7 bases short, with 21 bases between. The CDR3 sequence is CASSIVAGGPGEQYF. CDR3 nucleotide sequence: TGCGCCAGCAGCATTGTGGCGGGTGGACCGGGAGAGCAGTACTTC.

This clone was found once. This chain joins TRBV30 and TRBJ1-2; unclear D gene. The CDR3 totals 12 residues. V lost 2 bases and J lost 2, with 6 bases in between. Germline V CDR1 and CDR2: GTSNPN, SVGIG (reference sequence). This CDR3 is CAWSLRNYGYTF. CDR3 coding DNA: TGTGCCTGGAGTCTAAGGAACTATGGCTACACCTTC.

The chain employs TRBV11-2 and TRBJ1-1, with D possibly TRBD1 on 6 matching bases. Germline CDR1 and CDR2: SGHAT and FQNNGV. CDR3 length: 13 amino acids. The V end lost 5 bases, the J end lost 0 bases, and 7 bases lay between the germline ends. The CDR3 protein is CASSGQMNTEAFF. As DNA, the CDR3 is TGTGCCAGCAGCGGACAGATGAACACTGAAGCTTTCTTT.